The sample holds many counts of the clone carrying this T cell receptor beta chain. This entry belongs to a study of HIV-infected patients and healthy controls. cDNA was made from around 0.5 ug RNA using alpha and beta constant primers. Using multiplexing indices, alpha and beta chain libraries were generated apart by chain-specific third strand synthesis. TCRdb re-called the 5' RACE reads with MiXCR, one entry per CDR3 protein. The table shows thousands of distinct CDR3 sequences, with 8.7% occurring only once. Roughly three months, about 14 weeks, into antiretroviral therapy, follow-up blood was collected. The repertoire came from unfractionated whole blood and reflected all unsorted peripheral T cells. J gave up 3 bases and V 2 bases, and 7 bases lay outside the gene matches. This CDR3 spans 16 amino acids. Germline V gene lookup returns CDR1 MGHDK and CDR2 SYGVNS.

This material consisted of blood, taken during antiretroviral therapy. This TCR was recovered from an adult with HIV infection. The chain carries TRBV25-1 and TRBJ1-2, with 9 bases lining up with TRBD1. CDR3 sequence (DNA): TGTGCCAGCAGTGAAGGACAGGGGAAAGTTCACTATGGCTACACCTTC. It encodes CASSEGQGKVHYGYTF.